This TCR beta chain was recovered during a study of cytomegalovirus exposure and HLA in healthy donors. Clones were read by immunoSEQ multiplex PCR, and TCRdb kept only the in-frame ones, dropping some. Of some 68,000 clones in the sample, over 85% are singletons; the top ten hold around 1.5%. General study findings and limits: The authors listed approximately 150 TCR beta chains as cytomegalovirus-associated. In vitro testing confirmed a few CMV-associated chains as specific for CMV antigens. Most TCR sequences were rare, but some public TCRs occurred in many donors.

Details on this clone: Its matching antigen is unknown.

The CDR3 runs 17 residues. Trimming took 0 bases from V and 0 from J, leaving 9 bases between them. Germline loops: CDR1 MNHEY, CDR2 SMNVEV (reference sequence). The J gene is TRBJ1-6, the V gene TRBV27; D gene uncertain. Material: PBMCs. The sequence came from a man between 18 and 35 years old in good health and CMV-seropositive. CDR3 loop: CASSLSAESSYNSPLHF. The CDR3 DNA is TGTGCCAGCAGTTTATCGGCGGAAAGCTCCTATAATTCACCCCTCCACTTT.